This is a list of T cell receptor beta chains from one sample in a study of tumor-infiltrating lymphocytes in primary liver carcinoma. A single record per CDR3 protein comes from TCRdb applying MiXCR to the multiplex PCR reads. There are 300,000 to 350,000 distinct CDR3 sequences in the sample; about two thirds occur only once, and 5.5% to 7% lies in the top ten. The sequenced sample consisted of peripheral blood. These receptors originate from a man in his forties with primary liver carcinoma and hepatitis B virus infection. Both conserved end residues are part of each CDR3. The D gene is left open where the match is weak. Part of the rows lack a size; the others show once, few, many or a class for expanded clones.

J gene: TRBJ2-1; clone size: NA; V gene: TRBV11-2; D gene: TRBD2; CDR3 DNA: TGTATCAGCAGCCGGACTAGCGGGACCTACAATGAGCAGTTCTTC; CDR3 protein: CISSRTSGTYNEQFF
J gene: TRBJ2-2; clone size: NA; V gene: TRBV11-2; D gene: NA; CDR3 DNA: TGTGCCGGGCTTACGGGGAACACCGGGGAGCTGCTTTTT; CDR3 protein: CAGLTGNTGELLF
J gene: TRBJ2-5; clone size: few; V gene: TRBV5-4; D gene: NA; CDR3 DNA: TGTGCCAGCAGCAGGGCAGGGTTTGGGGAGACCCAGTACTTC; CDR3 protein: CASSRAGFGETQYF
J gene: TRBJ1-5; clone size: NA; V gene: TRBV7-8; D gene: TRBD1; CDR3 DNA: TGTGCCAGCAGCCCATTCCCCGGGACAGGGGGAAGTCAGCCCCAGCATTTT; CDR3 protein: CASSPFPGTGGSQPQHF
J gene: TRBJ2-7; clone size: NA; V gene: TRBV5-1; D gene: NA; CDR3 DNA: TGCGCCAGCAGCCTGATGGGGGGTTCGGAGCAGTACTTC; CDR3 protein: CASSLMGGSEQYF
J gene: TRBJ2-7; clone size: NA; V gene: TRBV6-2/TRBV6-3; D gene: NA; CDR3 DNA: TGTGCCAGCAGTTACTCGCTTTCGACAGGTCGCGACTCCTACGAGCGGTACTTC; CDR3 protein: CASSYSLSTGRDSYERYF
J gene: TRBJ2-7; clone size: NA; V gene: TRBV5-5; D gene: NA; CDR3 DNA: NA; CDR3 protein: CASSPRVGTGSEEYF
J gene: TRBJ2-7; clone size: many; V gene: TRBV10-3; D gene: TRBD1; CDR3 DNA: TGTGCCATCAGTCGGGACAGGGACCGCGAGCAGTACTTC; CDR3 protein: CAISRDRDREQYF
J gene: TRBJ2-1; clone size: NA; V gene: TRBV11-1; D gene: NA; CDR3 DNA: TGTGCCAGTAGCCAAAACTTGCGAAGGGGGTTCGATGAGCAGTTCTTC; CDR3 protein: CASSQNLRRGFDEQFF
J gene: TRBJ1-6; clone size: NA; V gene: TRBV4-3; D gene: TRBD1; CDR3 DNA: TGCGCCAGCAGCCTTGCAGCAGGGGGCGATTTACCCCCCCACTTT; CDR3 protein: CASSLAAGGDLPPHF